This passage covers 25 T cell receptor beta chains from one sample sequenced in a study of blood T cell repertoires in COVID-19. Data came from immunoSEQ multiplex PCR; TCRdb stores just in-frame clones and leaves some out. Here the sample spans under 150,000 clones, 85% being singletons. Specimen: peripheral blood. The origin of the receptors is a human donor in a cohort sampled during active COVID-19.

This sequence joins TRBV5-1 and TRBJ1-1; 8 nucleotides match TRBD1. Trimming at V came to 4 bases and at J to 4 bases, leaving 6 bases not matched to a gene. This CDR3 is built from 14 residues. CDR1 and CDR2 (germline): SGHRS, YFSETQ. The CDR3 protein is CASSVRGLGTEAFF. The CDR3 DNA reads as TGCGCCAGCAGCGTCAGGGGGCTGGGCACTGAAGCTTTCTTT. Complete variable domain (other parts from reference TRBV5-1 and TRBJ1-1): KAGVTQTPRYLIKTRGQQVTLSCSPISGHRSVSWYQQTPGQGLQFLFEYFSETQRNKGNFPGRFSGRQFSNSRSEMNVSTLELGDSALYLCASSVRGLGTEAFFGQGTRLTVV.

The V call is TRBV30, the J call TRBJ1-6, with 7 nucleotides matching TRBD1. Germline V gene lookup returns CDR1 GTSNPN and CDR2 SVGIG (reference sequence). J gave up 9 bases and V 2 bases, and 10 bases lay outside the gene matches. The CDR3 has 15 residues. CDR3 region: CAWSSTGEGVSPLHF. The CDR3 nucleotides are TGTGCCTGGAGTTCCACAGGGGAAGGAGTTTCACCCCTCCACTTT.

The rearrangement uses TRBV11-2 and TRBJ2-3; D is unclear. Germline V lookup: CDR1 SGHAT, CDR2 FQNNGV. V lost 3 bases and J lost 1, with 5 bases in between. This CDR3 is 13 amino acids long. CDR3 region: CASSLAGTDTQYF. Here the CDR3 DNA reads TGTGCCAGCAGCTTGGCAGGCACAGATACGCAGTATTTT.

This clone was seen only a few times. This chain uses TRBV10-3 with TRBJ1-6, with TRBD1 matching 7 bases. The CDR3 has 14 residues. J lost 5 bases, V lost 10 bases, and 8 bases had no gene match. From germline, CDR1 is ENHRY and CDR2 SYGVKD. The CDR3 DNA sequence: TGTGCCACCCATTACAGGGGAGATAATTCACCCCTCCACTTT. Amino acid sequence: CATHYRGDNSPLHF.

This chain connects TRBV6-2 or TRBV6-3 to TRBJ1-5; D gene uncertain. The CDR3 is 14 amino acids. Trimming removed 0 bases at V and 7 bases at J, with 10 bases between. Per germline, CDR1 MNHEY and CDR2 SVGEGT. CDR3 bases: TGTGCCAGCAGTTACTCGGGCCGGGGACAGCCCCAGCATTTT. Amino acid sequence: CASSYSGRGQPQHF.

This chain joins TRBV7-6 and TRBJ2-1; 7 positions agree with TRBD1. The CDR3 extends over 15 amino acids. V lost 4 bases to trimming and J lost 1 base; unmatched junction nucleotides: 4. CDR1 and CDR2 (germline): SGHVS, FNYEAQ. The DNA for the CDR3 is TGTGCCAGCAGCTCGAGACAGGGATCCTACAATGAGCAGTTCTTC. This gives the protein CASSSRQGSYNEQFF.

The chain recombines TRBV5-5 with TRBJ2-7; no firm D call. The CDR3 is made up of 12 amino acids. Germline lookup yields CDR1 SGHKS and CDR2 YYEKEE (reference sequence). Trimming stripped 2 bases from V and 4 bases from J, with 7 bases between. The CDR3 reads CASSLFSYEQYF. DNA for the CDR3: TGTGCCAGCAGCTTATTCAGTTACGAGCAGTACTTC.

The rearrangement joins TRBV23-1 to TRBJ1-5, with 7 bases identical to TRBD1. TRBV23-1 is classed as an ORF, of uncertain function. The V and J ends lost 3 bases and 3 bases, in that order; junction bases with no gene match: 8. The CDR3 spans 16 residues. CDR3 in amino acids: CASSQGRQGVNQPQHF. The CDR3 nucleotides are TGCGCCAGCAGTCAGGGTAGACAGGGCGTCAATCAGCCCCAGCATTTT.

The rearrangement joins TRBV6-1 to TRBJ1-3, with D maybe TRBD1 (6 bases). The CDR3 spans 14 residues. The V and J ends lost 2 bases and 8 bases respectively, with 13 bases between them. Germline V lookup: CDR1 MNHNS, CDR2 SASEGT. CDR3 residues: CASSEQQGWDTIYF. The CDR3 DNA reads as TGTGCCAGCAGTGAACAACAGGGTTGGGACACCATATATTTT.

The chain couples TRBV19 to TRBJ1-1, with D possibly matching TRBD1 (5 bases). This CDR3 is 13 amino acids long. Per the germline V gene, CDR1 is LNHDA and CDR2 is SQIVND (reference sequence). V was pared by 8 bases and J by 4 bases, with 14 bases between. The CDR3 loop reads CASPRGETTEAFF. CDR3 DNA: TGTGCCAGTCCCCGGGGGGAGACCACTGAAGCTTTCTTT. The variable domain in full, completed from reference TRBV19 and TRBJ1-1, reads DGGITQSPKYLFRKEGQNVTLSCEQNLNHDAMYWYRQDPGQGLRLIYYSQIVNDFQKGDIAEGYSVSREKKESFPLTVTSAQKNPTAFYLCASPRGETTEAFFGQGTRLTVV.

The chain recombines TRBV5-4 with TRBJ2-5; tentative D call: TRBD1 (5 bases). This CDR3 is built from 13 residues. Germline V CDR1 and CDR2: SGHNT, YYREEE (reference sequence). Deletions cut 4 bases from V and 7 bases from J, with 14 bases between. Written as DNA, the CDR3 is TGTGCCAGCAGCACGGACACGGCTGGGACCCAGTACTTC. Translation gives CASSTDTAGTQYF. Complete variable domain (other parts from reference TRBV5-4 and TRBJ2-5): ETGVTQSPTHLIKTRGQQVTLRCSSQSGHNTVSWYQQALGQGPQFIFQYYREEENGRGNFPPRFSGLQFPNYSSELNVNALELDDSALYLCASSTDTAGTQYFGPGTRLLVL.

The rearrangement uses TRBV30 and TRBJ2-5, with TRBD2 matching 8 bases. V was clipped by 1 base and J by 5 bases; unmatched bases: 9. The CDR3 loop spans 15 amino acids. Germline V gene sequence: CDR1 GTSNPN, CDR2 SVGIG (reference sequence). The CDR3, as DNA: TGTGCCTGGAGTGGATCAGGACTAGCTCGGGAGACCCAGTACTTC. This codes for CAWSGSGLARETQYF.

This clone has just a few counts. The genes are TRBV6-5 and TRBJ2-2; TRBD1 might be the D (6 bases). The CDR3 is 15 amino acids. CDR1 is MNHEY and CDR2 is SVGAGI in the germline V gene. The V end was cut by 4 bases, the J end by 7 bases, with 16 bases between. The CDR3 loop reads CASSLAQGISGELFF. CDR3 bases: TGTGCCAGCAGTTTAGCACAGGGTATTAGCGGGGAGCTGTTTTTT.

The chain couples TRBV6-1 to TRBJ1-3; 12 bases match TRBD1. The CDR3 is 20 residues long. V lost 3 bases and J lost 4; bases outside the gene matches: 16. Per the germline V gene, CDR1 is MNHNS and CDR2 is SASEGT. This CDR3 is CASSDTIGTGGFLIGNTIYF. CDR3 sequence (DNA): TGTGCCAGCAGTGATACAATCGGGACAGGGGGCTTTTTAATCGGAAACACCATATATTTT.

The CDR3 is CASSFSPRQGSYEQYF. CDR3 nucleotides: TGTGCCAGCAGCTTTTCACCCCGACAGGGTTCCTACGAGCAGTACTTC. The rearrangement uses TRBV13 and TRBJ2-7, with 7 bases aligning to TRBD1. This CDR3 region has 16 residues. V lost 3 bases to trimming and J lost 1 base; unmatched junction nucleotides: 9. Germline-derived CDR1 and CDR2 are PRHDT and FYEKMQ (reference sequence).

V and J are TRBV7-8 and TRBJ2-6, with 8 positions matching TRBD1. The CDR3 extends over 16 amino acids. The germline CDR1 and CDR2 sequences are SGHVS and FQNEAQ. J lost 4 bases, V lost 5 bases, and 7 bases had no gene match. The CDR3 reads CASSGRTGFGANVLTF. The CDR3 nucleotides are TGTGCCAGCAGCGGCCGGACAGGGTTCGGGGCCAACGTCCTGACTTTC.

V is TRBV6-5 and J is TRBJ1-1; 9 nucleotides line up with TRBD1. Trimming cost V 0 bases and J 7 bases; bases outside gene matches: 6. CDR3 length: 15 amino acids. Germline V gene data show CDR1 as MNHEY and CDR2 as SVGAGI. CDR3 sequence: CASSYSGTGHSEAFF. CDR3 DNA sequence: TGTGCCAGCAGTTACTCCGGGACAGGGCATAGTGAAGCTTTCTTT.

J is TRBJ1-3 and V is TRBV6-2 or TRBV6-3; D not certain. V lost 6 bases and J 5 bases, leaving 17 bases between the germline ends. CDR3 length: 15 residues. In germline, CDR1 is MNHEY, CDR2 SVGEGT. CDR3 residues: CASSLQYPPRNTIYF. The CDR3, as DNA: TGTGCCAGCAGCCTTCAATATCCTCCTAGAAACACCATATATTTT.

J is TRBJ2-1 and V is TRBV25-1, with 7 bases aligning to TRBD1. CDR1 and CDR2 (germline): MGHDK, SYGVNS. V shed 7 bases and J 7 bases; nucleotides not matched to a gene: 13. This CDR3 is 15 amino acids long. CDR3 protein: CASTPTGNIGNEQFF. CDR3 DNA: TGTGCCAGCACCCCGACAGGGAATATCGGGAATGAGCAGTTCTTC.

This clone appeared a few times. The sample contains more than one DNA sequence encoding this CDR3. V gene TRBV5-1 combines with J gene TRBJ1-5; the match to TRBD1 covers 7 bases. The CDR3 runs 15 residues. Germline V lookup: CDR1 SGHRS, CDR2 YFSETQ. V shed 0 bases and J 7 bases; nucleotides not matched to a gene: 7. CDR3 in amino acids: CASSLEGAPNQPQHF. CDR3 nucleotide sequence: TGCGCCAGCAGCTTGGAGGGGGCCCCCAACCAGCCCCAGCATTTT.

The chain recombines TRBV19 with TRBJ1-2; D may be TRBD1 (6 bases). This CDR3 has 14 residues. Trimming cost V 7 bases and J 2 bases, with 14 bases left between them. Germline V gene data show CDR1 as LNHDA and CDR2 as SQIVND (reference sequence). In DNA form, the CDR3 reads TGTGCCAGTAACTACAGGGAAAGGAACTATGGCTACACCTTC. Amino acids: CASNYRERNYGYTF. The full variable domain, with the rest looked up from reference TRBV19 and TRBJ1-2, is DGGITQSPKYLFRKEGQNVTLSCEQNLNHDAMYWYRQDPGQGLRLIYYSQIVNDFQKGDIAEGYSVSREKKESFPLTVTSAQKNPTAFYLCASNYRERNYGYTFGSGTRLTVV.

The V gene is TRBV3-1 (or the pseudogene TRBV3-2), the J gene TRBJ1-6; the D gene is possibly TRBD1 (5 bases). CDR3 length: 14 amino acids. Germline V gene data show CDR1 as LGHDT and CDR2 as YNNKEL (reference sequence). The germline V and J ends were trimmed by 4 bases and 7 bases, with 11 bases remaining between them. The CDR3 bases are TGTGCCAGCAGCCCTTCCGGGGGGAATTCACCCCTCCACTTT. Protein: CASSPSGGNSPLHF.

The chain recombines TRBV2 with TRBJ2-6, with D perhaps matching TRBD1 (5 bases). Deletions cut 4 bases from V and 0 bases from J, with 10 bases between. From germline, CDR1 is SNHLY and CDR2 FYNNEI. The CDR3 is made up of 16 amino acids. The CDR3: CASSVKGASGANVLTF. CDR3 DNA sequence: TGTGCCAGCAGTGTAAAAGGGGCCTCTGGGGCCAACGTCCTGACTTTC.

The V gene is TRBV7-6, the J gene TRBJ2-1; tentatively, D is TRBD2 (7 bases). The CDR3 consists of 16 residues. Trimming removed 1 base at V and 2 bases at J, with 12 bases between. The germline gives CDR1 SGHVS, CDR2 FNYEAQ. CDR3 region: CASSLGLGGAYNEQFF. DNA for the CDR3: TGTGCCAGCAGCTTAGGGTTAGGGGGGGCCTACAATGAGCAGTTCTTC.

The table lists this clone with a few counts. The genes are TRBV10-3 and TRBJ1-5; TRBD1 might be the D (5 bases). Germline values: CDR1 ENHRY, CDR2 SYGVKD. There are 15 residues in the CDR3. The V gene lost 1 base and the J gene lost 6 bases, with 13 bases spanning the gap. The CDR3 DNA follows: TGTGCCATCAGTGAGTATGGGGGGAATGGTCAGCCCCAGCATTTT. It specifies CAISEYGGNGQPQHF.